A selection of T cell receptor beta chains follows, all from one sample in a study of blood T cell repertoires in COVID-19. Measured with immunoSEQ multiplex PCR; TCRdb has only the in-frame clones, and not every one. The sample records hundreds of thousands of clones, roughly 86% being singletons. The sequenced material came from peripheral blood. The receptors originated from a man between 60 and 75 years old with acute or convalescent COVID-19. The CDR3 runs from the conserved cysteine through the conserved F or W. D genes are given only for firm matches. Clone size appears in some rows only: once, few, many, or a class for an expanded clone.

clone_size j_call v_call d_call cdr3_nt cdr3_aa
. TRBJ2-5 TRBV27 TRBD2 TGTGCCAGCAGTTCCGTCGGGACTAGCGGGGGTGCTCAAGAGACCCAGTACTTC CASSSVGTSGGAQETQYF
. TRBJ1-3 TRBV18 . TGTGCCAGCTCACGGGAGAACGGAAACACCATATATTTT CASSRENGNTIYF
. TRBJ2-7 TRBV2 . TGTGCCAGCAGTGAAAGCCAGGTCCCGTCCTACGAGCAGTACTTC CASSESQVPSYEQYF
. TRBJ2-5 TRBV4-3 TRBD2 TGCGCCAGCAGCCAAGACGGGGGGCGCGCCGGGGGGGGGCTCCAAGAGACCCAGTACTTC CASSQDGGRAGGGLQETQYF
few TRBJ1-2 TRBV4-3 . TGCGCCAGCAGCCAAGATATACAGGGAAGTGGTGGCTACACCTTC CASSQDIQGSGGYTF
once TRBJ2-5 TRBV2 . TGTGCCAGCAGTGGGGGGGGGCAACGGGAGACCCAGTACTTC CASSGGGQRETQYF
. TRBJ1-2 TRBV19 TRBD1 TGTGCCAGTCGGGACAGGAGCTATGGCTACACCTTC CASRDRSYGYTF
. TRBJ2-5 TRBV18 TRBD1 TGTGCCAGCTCACCTTACCGGGACAGGGTAGAGACCCAGTACTTC CASSPYRDRVETQYF
. TRBJ2-5 TRBV10-1 TRBD2 TGCGCCAGCAGTGAGACGGGGGGGGCCTTTTACGAGACCCAGTACTTC CASSETGGAFYETQYF
once TRBJ2-3 TRBV7-6 TRBD2 TGTGCCAGCAGCTTAGCTCCCAGGTTAGCGGGGCCGACAGATACGCAGTATTTT CASSLAPRLAGPTDTQYF
. TRBJ1-1 TRBV5-1 . TGCGCCAGCAGCCTCCCCGCGAGTTCTACTGAAGCTTTCTTT CASSLPASSTEAFF
. TRBJ2-5 TRBV5-1 TRBD2 TGCGCCAGCAGCTTCTCGACGGGGGGAGGAGAGACCCAGTACTTC CASSFSTGGGETQYF
. TRBJ2-5 TRBV5-1 . TGCGCCAGCAGCTTGGTTGGTGCGGGAATCCAAGAGACCCAGTACTTC CASSLVGAGIQETQYF
. TRBJ1-6 TRBV7-6 . TGTGCCAGCAGCTTGGAAGGTGGGATCGGGAGCGCTAGTTCACCCCTCCACTTT CASSLEGGIGSASSPLHF
. TRBJ1-4 TRBV12-1 . TGTGCCAGCAGCTTTGCAGCGAGTCGGGATGAAAAACTGTTTTTT CASSFAASRDEKLFF
. TRBJ2-5 TRBV5-1 . TGCGCCAGCAGCCGGGGTAGGGAGACCCAGTACTTC CASSRGRETQYF
few TRBJ1-2 TRBV29-1 TRBD1 TGCAGCGTTGACCTGACAGGGACTAACTATGGCTACACCTTC CSVDLTGTNYGYTF
. TRBJ1-2 TRBV6-1 TRBD1 TGTGCCAGCAGTGACCGGACAGGGGACGGCTACACCTTC CASSDRTGDGYTF
. TRBJ2-2 TRBV11-3 . TGTGCCAGCAGCGGGGGCCCCACCGGGGAGCTGTTTTTT CASSGGPTGELFF
. TRBJ1-1 TRBV7-3 . TGTGCCAGCAGCGGGCAGGGGAACACTGAAGCTTTCTTT CASSGQGNTEAFF
. TRBJ1-1 TRBV7-6 . TGTGCCAGCAGCTCGGGGGGAGGGGTGAACACTGAAGCTTTCTTT CASSSGGGVNTEAFF
. TRBJ2-1 TRBV4-2 . TGTGCCAGCAGCCAAGAGGGGGGGGGCCTTTACAATGAGCAGTTCTTC CASSQEGGGLYNEQFF
. TRBJ2-7 TRBV9 TRBD1 TGTGCCAGCAGCGTAGCCGGGACAGGCCACGAGCAGTACTTC CASSVAGTGHEQYF
. TRBJ2-7 TRBV6-5 TRBD2 TGTGCCAGCGGGCGGGGGGGCGCGACCTACGAGCAGTACTTC CASGRGGATYEQYF
. TRBJ1-4 TRBV19 . TGTGCCAGTAGGACGGGTCCGGGACTAGCAGCTAATGAAAAACTGTTTTTT CASRTGPGLAANEKLFF
. TRBJ2-7 TRBV30 TRBD1 TGTGCCTGTCATGGACAGGCCAGCTCCTACGAGCAGTACTTC CACHGQASSYEQYF
. TRBJ2-7 TRBV6-6 . TGTGCCAGCAGCCCCCGCGGGGCTTCGGACGAGCAGTACTTC CASSPRGASDEQYF
. TRBJ2-7 TRBV11-2 . TGTGCCAGCAGCTTACTCTCGGACAGCCGCTCCTACGAGCAGTACTTC CASSLLSDSRSYEQYF
once TRBJ2-3 TRBV11-2 TRBD2 TGTGCCAGCAGCTTAGCCGGGCGGGGGGGCCCCTTTAGCACAGATACGCAGTATTTT CASSLAGRGGPFSTDTQYF
. TRBJ1-2 TRBV3-1/TRBV3-2 TRBD1 TGTGCCAGCAGTCACCGGGACAGTCACGGAGGCTACACCTTC CASSHRDSHGGYTF
. TRBJ2-7 TRBV2 TRBD2 TGTGCCAGCAGCGTACTAGCGATCGGGTCCTACGAGCAGTACTTC CASSVLAIGSYEQYF
. TRBJ2-5 TRBV6-2/TRBV6-3 . TGTGCCAGCAGTTACGTGTGGAGTGTCCTGGAGACCCAGTACTTC CASSYVWSVLETQYF
. TRBJ2-5 TRBV6-2/TRBV6-3 TRBD1 TGTGCCAGCAGCAAAGCCCGGACAGGGCAAGAGACCCAGTACTTC CASSKARTGQETQYF
. TRBJ1-1 TRBV7-2 . TGTGCCAGCAGCTTAGGGGCAGGGTTGATGAACACTGAAGCTTTCTTT CASSLGAGLMNTEAFF
. TRBJ1-4 TRBV6-5 . TGTGCCAGCAGGACAACCCAAGGACTGAACGAAAAACTGTTTTTT CASRTTQGLNEKLFF
. TRBJ2-1 TRBV7-3 TRBD2 TGTGCCAGCAGCCCAAGGCCCCCGGGACTAGCGGGGATACTATACAATGAGCAGTTCTTC CASSPRPPGLAGILYNEQFF
few TRBJ2-2 TRBV9 TRBD1 TGTGCCAGCAGCGCCGAAGGACAGGGTGGGTCGGCCGGGGAGCTGTTTTTT CASSAEGQGGSAGELFF
. TRBJ2-2 TRBV5-1 . TGCGCCAGCAGCTTCGGGGACACCGGGGAGCTGTTTTTT CASSFGDTGELFF
. TRBJ1-2 TRBV19 TRBD1 TGTGCCAGTAGAGCTGCCCCAACAGGGGACTATGGCTACACCTTC CASRAAPTGDYGYTF
. TRBJ2-3 TRBV5-1 TRBD2 TGCGCCAGCAGCTTGGATAGCGGGGTATTCACAGATACGCAGTATTTT CASSLDSGVFTDTQYF
few TRBJ1-2 TRBV3-1/TRBV3-2 TRBD1 TGTGCCAGCAGCCGACGAGGGACAGCCTATGGCTACACCTTC CASSRRGTAYGYTF